These 14 T cell receptor beta chains were sequenced from one sample in a study of beta chain features in type 1 diabetes. The sequenced template was cDNA made from the entire isolated RNA. Clones were read by immunoSEQ multiplex PCR, and TCRdb kept only the in-frame ones, dropping some. The repertoire holds 130,000 to 150,000 clones, with nearly 9.5% as singletons. Source material: central memory CD4+ T cells from blood. Receptors were obtained from a man between 18 and 29 years old in good health.

This clone showed up many times. The genes are TRBV6-6 and TRBJ2-5, with 13 bases that match TRBD2. CDR3 length: 16 amino acids. CDR1 and CDR2 from the germline V gene are MNHNY and SVGAGI (reference sequence). The V and J ends lost 6 bases and 0 bases, in that order; junction bases with no gene match: 4. The CDR3 bases are TGTGCCAGCAGGGGGACTAGCGGGGCTTACCAAGAGACCCAGTACTTC. Its translation: CASRGTSGAYQETQYF.

The table lists this clone with a few counts. The V and J genes are TRBV4-1 and TRBJ2-5; 7 nucleotides align to TRBD1. With 3 bases clipped from V and 4 bases from J, the junction kept 5 bases outside the gene matches. CDR1 and CDR2 from the germline V gene are MGHRA and YSYEKL. This CDR3 is 14 amino acids long. CDR3 DNA: TGCGCCAGCAGCCACAACAGGGGTTTAGAGACCCAGTACTTC. This codes for CASSHNRGLETQYF.

This clone was seen repeatedly, ten times or more. The chain is built from TRBV5-1 and TRBJ2-1, with TRBD2 matching 16 bases. The CDR3 is 16 amino acids. Germline CDR1 reads SGHRS; CDR2 reads YFSETQ. V lost 4 bases, J lost 7 bases, and 5 bases stayed unmatched. The CDR3, as DNA: TGCGCCAGCAGCGGGACTAGCGGGGGGGCTCGGAATGAGCAGTTCTTC. Its translation is CASSGTSGGARNEQFF. The entire variable domain, with the rest obtained from reference TRBV5-1 and TRBJ2-1, is as follows: KAGVTQTPRYLIKTRGQQVTLSCSPISGHRSVSWYQQTPGQGLQFLFEYFSETQRNKGNFPGRFSGRQFSNSRSEMNVSTLELGDSALYLCASSGTSGGARNEQFFGPGTRLTVL.

This clone was seen once. The chain couples TRBV5-4 to TRBJ1-1, with a possible D match to TRBD1 (6 bases). The germline V gene has CDR1 SGHNT and CDR2 YYREEE (reference sequence). CDR3 length equals 17 residues. Trimming took 0 bases from V and 2 from J, leaving 17 bases between them. In DNA form, the CDR3 reads TGTGCCAGCAGCTTGGGGGGAAGGGGGAGGGATAACACTGAAGCTTTCTTT. Translation: CASSLGGRGRDNTEAFF.

The chain recombines TRBV10-3 with TRBJ2-1, with TRBD2 matching 15 bases. Trimming at V came to 5 bases and at J to 9 bases, leaving 8 bases not matched to a gene. CDR1 is ENHRY and CDR2 is SYGVKD in the germline V gene. This CDR3 spans 16 amino acids. DNA for the CDR3: TGTGCCATCAGTAAGGGACTAGCGGGGGGTTGGGGTGAGCAGTTCTTC. This encodes CAISKGLAGGWGEQFF.

The table lists this clone with a few counts. The chain uses TRBV6-5 and TRBJ1-2; tentatively, D is TRBD1 (6 bases). V lost 6 bases and J 2 bases, leaving 10 bases between the germline ends. CDR1 and CDR2 from the germline V gene are MNHEY and SVGAGI. The CDR3 spans 13 residues. CDR3 sequence: CASRPGQNYGYTF. DNA for the CDR3: TGTGCCAGCAGACCGGGACAAAACTATGGCTACACCTTC.

The chain is built from TRBV4-1 and TRBJ2-7; TRBD1 might be the D (6 bases). The CDR3 has 15 residues. Trimming pared 1 base from V and 3 bases from J, leaving 13 bases between. Germline CDR1 is MGHRA and CDR2 is YSYEKL. CDR3 DNA: TGCGCCAGCAGCCAAGGGTATCGACAGGACTACGAGCAGTACTTC. Amino acids: CASSQGYRQDYEQYF.

The genes are TRBV6-5 and TRBJ1-2, with 7 bases aligning to TRBD1. CDR1 and CDR2 (germline): MNHEY, SVGAGI. The CDR3 spans 15 residues. After removal of 6 bases from V and 7 bases from J, the junction contained 14 bases not matched to a gene. The CDR3 nucleotides read TGTGCCAGCAGGTATCCGAGTAGGGGGCGTTCTGGCTACACCTTC. Protein product: CASRYPSRGRSGYTF.

The genes are TRBV6-1 and TRBJ2-7; tentative D call: TRBD1 (6 bases). The ends were cut back, 3 bases at V and 5 bases at J, with 17 bases in the middle. Germline V lookup: CDR1 MNHNS, CDR2 SASEGT. This CDR3 comprises 15 residues. The CDR3 sequence is CASSEPATGNHEQYF. The CDR3, as DNA: TGTGCCAGCAGTGAGCCCGCAACAGGGAACCACGAGCAGTACTTC.

The CDR3 coding sequence is TGTGCCAGCAGCCAAGATCTAGCGGGTGAGACCTACGAGCAGTACTTC. Translation gives CASSQDLAGETYEQYF. This sequence joins TRBV4-2 and TRBJ2-7, with 8 bases lining up with TRBD2. Germline-derived CDR1 and CDR2 are LGHNA and YNFKEQ. J gave up 2 bases and V 0 bases, and 6 bases lay outside the gene matches. This CDR3 comprises 16 residues.

This clone was found a few times. This chain links TRBV7-3 with TRBJ2-1; D is uncertain. V gave up 0 bases and J gave up 7 bases, with 7 bases separating them. This CDR3 has 13 amino acids. Per the germline V gene, CDR1 is SGHTA and CDR2 is FQGTGA. The CDR3 is CASSLTESNEQFF. Here the CDR3 DNA reads TGTGCCAGCAGCTTAACGGAGTCGAATGAGCAGTTCTTC.

This clone was seen more than once but under ten times. V gene TRBV7-9 combines with J gene TRBJ2-7, with D possibly matching TRBD1 (6 bases). This CDR3 has 14 residues. V lost 3 bases and J lost 9, with 18 bases in between. Germline V lookup: CDR1 SEHNR, CDR2 FQNEAQ (reference sequence). The CDR3 sequence: CASSLDSQTTGQYF. The CDR3 bases are TGTGCCAGCAGCTTGGACAGTCAAACTACGGGGCAGTACTTC. The variable domain in full, completed from reference TRBV7-9 and TRBJ2-7, reads DTGVSQNPRHKITKRGQNVTFRCDPISEHNRLYWYRQTLGQGPEFLTYFQNEAQLEKSRLLSDRFSAERPKGSFSTLEIQRTEQGDSAMYLCASSLDSQTTGQYFGPGTRLTVT.

The table lists this clone with a few counts. This sequence joins TRBV11-2 and TRBJ1-1, with TRBD1 identical over 8 bases. Losses at the gene ends were 5 bases for V and 5 bases for J; bases not matched to a gene: 7. Germline CDR1 and CDR2: SGHAT and FQNNGV. This CDR3 spans 14 amino acids. The CDR3 loop reads CASSPTGGGTEAFF. In nucleotides, the CDR3 is TGTGCCAGCAGCCCTACAGGGGGGGGGACTGAAGCTTTCTTT.

The table lists this clone with a few counts. V gene TRBV29-1 combines with J gene TRBJ1-5; tentatively, D is TRBD1 (6 bases). Trimming removed 6 bases at V and 0 bases at J, with 12 bases between. This CDR3 comprises 14 residues. CDR1 SQVTM and CDR2 ANQGSEA come from the germline V gene. This CDR3 is CSVATGNSNQPQHF. The CDR3 DNA sequence: TGCAGCGTCGCCACAGGGAATAGCAATCAGCCCCAGCATTTT.